This T cell receptor beta chain emerged from a study of cytomegalovirus exposure and HLA in healthy donors. Looking at the study overall: Of 300 to 500 genotyped donors, roughly 76% grouped in the Caucasian-associated ancestry cluster. Whole-study findings and limits: In an earlier analysis, in 587 donors, most V segments appeared productive either ~87% or ~30% of the time. It was 164 TCR beta chains that were listed as cytomegalovirus-associated. Rare sequences made up most TCRs, while some public TCRs were found in many donors.

V lost 0 bases and J 6 bases, leaving 15 bases between the germline ends. The CDR3 contains 15 residues. Germline CDR1 MNHEY, CDR2 SVGAGI. Concerning this clone: Antigen unknown.

The PCR used 60 Vbeta and 13 Jbeta primers. Generated by immunoSEQ multiplex PCR, the TCRdb table keeps only in-frame clones and is missing some. This sample yields tens of thousands of clones, of which roughly four fifths are seen a single time; roughly 2% belongs to the top ten. This chain uses TRBV6-5 with TRBJ2-7; D remains unclear. The TCR sequence derives from a young man in good health and CMV-seronegative. Sample: PBMCs. The CDR3 loop reads CASSYSQKIISEQYF. DNA for the CDR3: TGTGCCAGCAGTTACTCGCAGAAGATCATTTCCGAGCAGTACTTC.